This T cell receptor (beta chain) was sequenced during a study of CD8+ T cells in alopecia areata. Across the study: At a dose of 5 to 10 mg twice daily, oral tofacitinib was given to treated patients. Treatment ran 6 to 18 months, with 6 months of follow-up afterward.

Treatment: oral pan-JAK inhibitor, 5-10 mg twice daily. Collected material from alopecia areata patients comprised lesional scalp punch biopsies and peripheral blood. A remark on this clone: Its target is unknown.

General study points: Scalp and blood samples kept many expanded lesional clones throughout tofacitinib.

The CDR3 runs 17 residues. Trimming stripped 0 bases from V and 1 base from J, with 13 bases between. CDR1 GTSNPN and CDR2 SVGIG come from the germline V gene (reference sequence). Following extraction, RNA underwent reverse transcription to cDNA, which served as the sequencing template. Here immunoSEQ multiplex PCR was the method, and the copy in TCRdb shows in-frame clones only, minus some. The sample carries some 210,000 clones, approximately 65% recorded once. The receptor comes from a human donor with alopecia areata. The chain uses TRBV30 and TRBJ1-6; possible D gene TRBD1, 6 bases. The source material was CD4+ T cells sorted from blood, sampled between weeks 44 and 45, from a patient treated with tofacitinib. The DNA for the CDR3 is TGTGCCTGGAGTGTACGTCGGGGACATTCCTATAATTCACCCCTCCACTTT. It specifies CAWSVRRGHSYNSPLHF. The full variable domain, completed using reference TRBV30 and TRBJ1-6, is SQTIHQWPATLVQPVGSPLSLECTVEGTSNPNLYWYRQAAGRGLQLLFYSVGIGQISSEVPQNLSASRPQDRQFILSSKKLLLSDSGFYLCAWSVRRGHSYNSPLHFGNGTRLTVT.